One sample yielded the 13 T cell receptor beta chains listed below, sequenced in a study of response to subunit inactivated influenza vaccine. TCRdb reanalysed the RT-PCR reads using MiXCR and keeps one entry per CDR3 protein. The sample lists about 190,000 distinct CDR3 sequences; around 15% were seen once. The source material was CD8+ T cells sorted from PBMCs, sampled about 5 days after vaccination. The receptors come from a man aged 50 to 60 who received an inactivated influenza vaccine.

This clonotype has at least ten counts. Here the CDR3 reads CATSDWDRGGRETQYF. The CDR3 nucleotides are TGTGCCACCAGTGACTGGGACAGGGGTGGACGCGAGACCCAGTACTTC. The chain recombines TRBV24-1 with TRBJ2-5; 10 nucleotides align to TRBD1. The CDR3 totals 16 residues. Germline V gene lookup returns CDR1 KGHDR and CDR2 SFDVKD. V lost 4 bases to trimming and J lost 5 bases; unmatched junction nucleotides: 9.

V is TRBV9 and J is TRBJ2-7; D may be TRBD2 (5 bases). The CDR3 is made up of 15 amino acids. Germline lookup yields CDR1 SGDLS and CDR2 YYNGEE. The V end was cut by 0 bases, the J end by 7 bases, with 17 bases between. CDR3 protein: CASSVAGSSSGEQYF. DNA of the CDR3: TGTGCCAGCAGCGTAGCGGGGAGCAGCTCTGGGGAGCAGTACTTC.

The table lists this clonotype with many counts. V and J are TRBV20-1 and TRBJ2-3; 9 nucleotides match TRBD2. The V segment lost 0 bases and the J segment 11 bases; nucleotides outside the gene matches: 15. The CDR3 is made up of 16 amino acids. CDR1 DFQATT and CDR2 SNEGSKA come from the germline V gene (reference sequence). The CDR3 DNA reads as TGCAGTGCTAGAGATCTGGCGGGGGGGATACAGATAGGGCAGTATTTT. This gives the protein CSARDLAGGIQIGQYF.

V and J are TRBV14 and TRBJ2-1; D might be TRBD1 or TRBD2, each matching 5 bases. CDR3 length: 12 amino acids. Trimming took 1 base from V and 9 from J, leaving 7 bases between them. The germline V gene has CDR1 SGHDN and CDR2 FVKESK. The DNA for the CDR3 is TGTGCCAGCAGCCAAGGGGGGACTGAGCAGTTCTTC. Protein sequence: CASSQGGTEQFF.

The genes are TRBV10-3 and TRBJ2-7; tentative D call: TRBD2 (5 bases). This CDR3 is built from 14 residues. Looked up from germline, CDR1 is ENHRY and CDR2 is SYGVKD. The V gene lost 0 bases and the J gene lost 0 bases, with 6 bases spanning the gap. CDR3 region: CAISESLASYEQYF. The CDR3 bases are TGTGCCATCAGTGAGTCTCTAGCCTCCTACGAGCAGTACTTC.

The V call is TRBV29-1, the J call TRBJ2-7; 7 nucleotides line up with TRBD1. V gave up 7 bases and J gave up 3 bases; unmatched junction bases: 6. CDR1 is SQVTM and CDR2 is ANQGSEA in the germline V gene. The CDR3 covers 12 residues. CDR3 region: CSGGQWGYEQYF. In nucleotides, the CDR3 is TGCAGCGGGGGACAGTGGGGCTACGAGCAGTACTTC.

The chain has TRBV18 and TRBJ2-5, with TRBD2 as a possible D gene (7 bases). CDR1 KGHSH and CDR2 LQKENI come from the germline V gene. The CDR3 length is 14 residues. V dropped 3 bases and J dropped 9 bases, with 17 bases sitting between them. The CDR3 sequence is CASSPREAQGSQYF. The DNA of the CDR3 is TGTGCCAGCTCACCCCGGGAGGCCCAGGGGTCCCAGTACTTC.

This clonotype was seen more than once but under ten times. The chain joins TRBV7-9 to TRBJ1-2; D unresolved. Germline V gene lookup returns CDR1 SEHNR and CDR2 FQNEAQ (reference sequence). V lost 0 bases and J 3 bases, leaving 14 bases between the germline ends. This CDR3 spans 16 amino acids. The CDR3 DNA reads as TGTGCCAGCAGCTTAGCGGAAAATCGGCTTGACTATGGCTACACCTTC. Translation gives CASSLAENRLDYGYTF.

This clonotype appeared a few times. The CDR3 DNA follows: TGCAGCGCCCCGGGGCGGACTGAAGCTTTCTTT. Protein product: CSAPGRTEAFF. This sequence joins TRBV29-1 and TRBJ1-1, with D possibly being TRBD1 (5 bases). V gave up 7 bases and J gave up 5 bases, with 11 bases separating them. The CDR3 sequence is 11 residues long. The germline CDR1 and CDR2 sequences are SQVTM and ANQGSEA.

This clonotype was found a few times. J is TRBJ2-5 and V is TRBV29-1; the D call may be TRBD1 or TRBD2 (5 bases each). V was pared by 3 bases and J by 5 bases, with 16 bases between. The CDR3 has 14 residues. Per the germline V gene, CDR1 is SQVTM and CDR2 is ANQGSEA. DNA of the CDR3: TGCAGCGTTGACCCCGGGATCGAGGGGGAGACCCAGTACTTC. It yields the protein CSVDPGIEGETQYF.

The V gene is TRBV14, the J gene TRBJ2-7, with D possibly being TRBD1 (6 bases). V was shortened by 4 bases and J by 3 bases, with 16 bases between the two germline ends. Germline values: CDR1 SGHDN, CDR2 FVKESK. The CDR3 contains 15 residues. The CDR3, as DNA: TGTGCCAGCAGCCTCGGGACCGGGACACTCTACGAGCAGTACTTC. Residues: CASSLGTGTLYEQYF.

This clonotype has at least ten counts. J is TRBJ1-5 and V is TRBV6-1; 7 bases are a match to TRBD1. This CDR3 has 15 amino acids. The germline gives CDR1 MNHNS, CDR2 SASEGT. Trimming removed 7 bases from V and 4 bases from J; junction bases left unmatched: 10. This CDR3 is CASTEGQGVNQPQHF. CDR3 nucleotide sequence: TGTGCCAGCACCGAAGGGCAGGGGGTTAATCAGCCCCAGCATTTT.

This clonotype was seen more than once but under ten times. The V gene is TRBV12-3 or TRBV12-4, the J gene TRBJ1-4, with a tentative D call TRBD1 (6 bases). The CDR3 is 16 amino acids. Trimming took off 5 bases at V and 6 bases at J, with 19 bases between the two ends. CDR3 in amino acids: CASSTGNQGLDEKLFF. DNA of the CDR3: TGTGCCAGCAGTACGGGGAATCAGGGGCTCGATGAAAAACTGTTTTTT.